The clone carrying this T cell receptor beta chain has only a few counts. The length of the CDR3 is 13 residues. The germline gives CDR1 DFQATT, CDR2 SNEGSKA (reference sequence). This record belongs to a study of regulatory T cells in long-lasting Graves disease. Turning to the study itself: Antithyroid drug use was under 3 months in newly diagnosed Graves' patients.

Both iRepertoire HTBI primers and Arm-PCR of CDR3 regions were used to build the TCR beta libraries. TCRdb called the multiplex PCR reads again in MiXCR, with one record for every CDR3 protein. The table records 560,000 or so distinct CDR3 sequences, around 16% of them present only once. Time point given: newly diagnosed GD, antithyroid drugs for less than 3 months. The authors made the TCR library using RNA they extracted from PBMCs. The collection involved drawing 7.5 to 9.5 milliliters of peripheral blood into EDTA tubes. Separately, the same data were catalogued under a study of T cells in Graves' hyperthyroidism and ophthalmopathy. This second study says: Absence of ophthalmopathy progression within 18 months defined stable Graves' hyperthyroidism. Initially, a first-round RT-PCR of the TCR CDR3 employed the HTBI primer set.

This specimen was peripheral blood mononuclear cells (PBMCs), taken at new diagnosis, from a patient treated with antithyroid drugs. The rearrangement links TRBV20-1 to TRBJ1-1, with a tentative D call TRBD1 (6 bases). This TCR was recovered from a man aged 18 to 29 with Graves disease. In DNA form, the CDR3 reads TGCACCGCTAGTCGGACAGATAATTCTGAAGCTTTCTTT. It encodes CTASRTDNSEAFF.